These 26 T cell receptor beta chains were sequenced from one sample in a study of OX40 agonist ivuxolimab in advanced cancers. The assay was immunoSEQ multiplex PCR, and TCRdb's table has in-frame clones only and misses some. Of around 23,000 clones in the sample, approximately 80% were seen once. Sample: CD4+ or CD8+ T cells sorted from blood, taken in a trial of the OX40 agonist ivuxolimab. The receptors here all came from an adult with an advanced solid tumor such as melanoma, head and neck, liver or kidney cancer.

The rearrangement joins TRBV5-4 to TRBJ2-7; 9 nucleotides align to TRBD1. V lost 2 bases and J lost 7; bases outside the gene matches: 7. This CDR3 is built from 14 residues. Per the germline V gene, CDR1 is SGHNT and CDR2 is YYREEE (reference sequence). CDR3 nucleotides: TGTGCCAGCAGCTTCGGGGACAGGGTTGGGGAGCAGTACTTC. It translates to CASSFGDRVGEQYF.

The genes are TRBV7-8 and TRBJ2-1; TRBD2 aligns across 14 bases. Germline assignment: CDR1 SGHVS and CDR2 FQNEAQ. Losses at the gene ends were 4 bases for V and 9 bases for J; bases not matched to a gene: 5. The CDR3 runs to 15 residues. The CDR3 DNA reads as TGTGCCAGCAGCTGGACTAGCGGGAGGTGGGGTGAGCAGTTCTTC. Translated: CASSWTSGRWGEQFF.

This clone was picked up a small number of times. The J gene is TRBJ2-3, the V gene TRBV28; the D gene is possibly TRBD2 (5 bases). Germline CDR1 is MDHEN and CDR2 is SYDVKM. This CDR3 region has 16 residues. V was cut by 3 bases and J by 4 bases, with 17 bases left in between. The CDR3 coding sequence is TGTGCCAGCAGTTTCGTGGGCCAACTAGGCGCAGATACGCAGTATTTT. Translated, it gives CASSFVGQLGADTQYF.

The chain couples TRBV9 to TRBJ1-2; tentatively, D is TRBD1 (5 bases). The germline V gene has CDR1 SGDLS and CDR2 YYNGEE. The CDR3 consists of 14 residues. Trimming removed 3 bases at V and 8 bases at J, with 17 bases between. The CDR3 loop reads CASSAGWGLPGYTF. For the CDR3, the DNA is TGTGCCAGCAGCGCTGGGTGGGGACTACCGGGCTACACCTTC.

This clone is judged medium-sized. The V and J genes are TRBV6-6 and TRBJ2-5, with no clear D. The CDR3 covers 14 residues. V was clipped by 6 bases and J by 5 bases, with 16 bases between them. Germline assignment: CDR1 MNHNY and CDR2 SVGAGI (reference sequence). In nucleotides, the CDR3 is TGTGCCAGCAGCACCCCTACCTGGGGTGAGACCCAGTACTTC. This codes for CASSTPTWGETQYF.

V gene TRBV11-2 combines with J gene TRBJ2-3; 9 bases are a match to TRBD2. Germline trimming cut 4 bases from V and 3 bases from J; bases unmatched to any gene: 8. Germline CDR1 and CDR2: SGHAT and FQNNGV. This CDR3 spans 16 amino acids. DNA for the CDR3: TGTGCCAGCAGCTGGTTAGCGGGAGCGAAAACAGATACGCAGTATTTT. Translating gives CASSWLAGAKTDTQYF.

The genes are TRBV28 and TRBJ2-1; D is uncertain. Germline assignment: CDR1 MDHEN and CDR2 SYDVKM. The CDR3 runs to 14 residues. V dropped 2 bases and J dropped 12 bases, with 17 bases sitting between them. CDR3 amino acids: CASSLTDDGRGQFF. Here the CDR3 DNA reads TGTGCCAGCAGTTTAACTGACGACGGGCGTGGGCAGTTCTTC.

The CDR3 DNA follows: TGTGCCACAGAGGTCGGTCCTCTGAACACTGAAGCTTTCTTT. Protein: CATEVGPLNTEAFF. The chain links TRBV28 to TRBJ1-1; D unresolved. Germline assignment: CDR1 MDHEN and CDR2 SYDVKM. The CDR3 runs to 14 residues. Trimming shortened V by 10 bases and J by 0 bases, and 15 bases separated the two germline ends.

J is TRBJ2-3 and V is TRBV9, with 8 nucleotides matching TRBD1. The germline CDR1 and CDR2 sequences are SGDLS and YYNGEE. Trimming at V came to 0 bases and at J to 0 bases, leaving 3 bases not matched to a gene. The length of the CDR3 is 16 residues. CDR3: CASSVGGQASTDTQYF. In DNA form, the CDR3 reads TGTGCCAGCAGCGTAGGGGGACAGGCTAGCACAGATACGCAGTATTTT.

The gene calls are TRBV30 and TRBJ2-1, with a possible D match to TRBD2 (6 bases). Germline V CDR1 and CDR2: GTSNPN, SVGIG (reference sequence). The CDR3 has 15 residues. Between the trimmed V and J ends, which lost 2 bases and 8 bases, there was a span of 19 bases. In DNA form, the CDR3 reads TGTGCCTGGAGTTTGTCGGGGGAGATATTCGATGAGCAGTTCTTC. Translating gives CAWSLSGEIFDEQFF.

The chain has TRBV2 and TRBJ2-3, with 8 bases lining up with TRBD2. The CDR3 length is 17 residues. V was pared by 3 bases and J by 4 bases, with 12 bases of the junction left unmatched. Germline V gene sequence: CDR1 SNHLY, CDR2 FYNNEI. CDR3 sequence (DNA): TGTGCCAGCAGTGAGTTACAGCGGGAGACTCACGCAGATACGCAGTATTTT. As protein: CASSELQRETHADTQYF.

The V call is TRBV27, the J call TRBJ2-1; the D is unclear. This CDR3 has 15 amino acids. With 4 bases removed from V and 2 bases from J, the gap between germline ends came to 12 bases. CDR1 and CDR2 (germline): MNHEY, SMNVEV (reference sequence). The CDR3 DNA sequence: TGTGCCAGCAGTTCCCCCCCAGTGGCCTACAATGAGCAGTTCTTC. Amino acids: CASSSPPVAYNEQFF.

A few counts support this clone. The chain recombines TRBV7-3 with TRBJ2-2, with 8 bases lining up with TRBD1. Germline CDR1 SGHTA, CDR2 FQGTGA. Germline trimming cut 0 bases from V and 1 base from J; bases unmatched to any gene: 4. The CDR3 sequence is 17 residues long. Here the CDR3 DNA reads TGTGCCAGCAGCTTAACGCTTGGGACAGGGAACACCGGGGAGCTGTTTTTT. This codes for CASSLTLGTGNTGELFF. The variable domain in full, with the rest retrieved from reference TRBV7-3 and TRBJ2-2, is GAGVSQTPSNKVTEKGKYVELRCDPISGHTALYWYRQSLGQGPEFLIYFQGTGAADDSGLPNDRFFAVRPEGSVSTLKIQRTERGDSAVYLCASSLTLGTGNTGELFFGEGSRLTVL.

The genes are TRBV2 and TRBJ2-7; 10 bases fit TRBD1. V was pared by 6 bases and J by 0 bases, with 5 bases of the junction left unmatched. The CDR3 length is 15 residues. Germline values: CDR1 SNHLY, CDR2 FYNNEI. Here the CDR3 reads CASRTDRGFSYEQYF. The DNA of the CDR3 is TGTGCCAGCAGGACGGACAGGGGGTTCTCCTACGAGCAGTACTTC.

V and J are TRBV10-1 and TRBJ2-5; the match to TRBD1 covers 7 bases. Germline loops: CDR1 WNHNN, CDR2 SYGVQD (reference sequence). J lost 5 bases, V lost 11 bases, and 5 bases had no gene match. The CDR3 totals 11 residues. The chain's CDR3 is CAFGTDETQYF. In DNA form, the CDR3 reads TGCGCCTTCGGGACAGATGAGACCCAGTACTTC.

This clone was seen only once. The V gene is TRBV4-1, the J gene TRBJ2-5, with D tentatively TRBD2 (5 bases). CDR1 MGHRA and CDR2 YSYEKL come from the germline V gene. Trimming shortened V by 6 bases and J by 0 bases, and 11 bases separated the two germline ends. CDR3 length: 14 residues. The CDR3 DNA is TGCGCCAGCAGGAAGACGGGGTACCAAGAGACCCAGTACTTC. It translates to CASRKTGYQETQYF.

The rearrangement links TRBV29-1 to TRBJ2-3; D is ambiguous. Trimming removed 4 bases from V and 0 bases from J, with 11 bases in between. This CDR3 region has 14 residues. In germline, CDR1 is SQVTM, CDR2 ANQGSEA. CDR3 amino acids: CSVGFRSSTDTQYF. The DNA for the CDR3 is TGCAGCGTTGGTTTCAGGTCTAGCACAGATACGCAGTATTTT.

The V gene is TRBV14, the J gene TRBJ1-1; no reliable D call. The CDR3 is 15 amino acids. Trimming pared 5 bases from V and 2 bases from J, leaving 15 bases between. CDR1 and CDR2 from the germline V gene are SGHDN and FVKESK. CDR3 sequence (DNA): TGTGCCAGCAGCAGATTCGACGGGGTTAACACTGAAGCTTTCTTT. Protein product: CASSRFDGVNTEAFF. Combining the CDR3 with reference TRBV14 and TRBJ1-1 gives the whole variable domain EAGVTQFPSHSVIEKGQTVTLRCDPISGHDNLYWYRRVMGKEIKFLLHFVKESKQDESGMPNNRFLAERTGGTYSTLKVQPAELEDSGVYFCASSRFDGVNTEAFFGQGTRLTVV.

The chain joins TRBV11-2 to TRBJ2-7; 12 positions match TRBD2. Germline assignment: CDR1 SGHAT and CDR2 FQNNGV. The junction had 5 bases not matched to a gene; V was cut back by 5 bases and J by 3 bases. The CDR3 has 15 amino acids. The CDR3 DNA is TGTGCCAGCAGCCTTCTAGCGGGAGGGCACTACGAGCAGTACTTC. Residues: CASSLLAGGHYEQYF.

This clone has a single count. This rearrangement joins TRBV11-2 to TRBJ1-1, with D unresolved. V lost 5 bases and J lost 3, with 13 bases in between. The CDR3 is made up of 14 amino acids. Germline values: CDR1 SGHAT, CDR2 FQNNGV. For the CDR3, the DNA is TGTGCCAGCAGCCTGCAGCGGCCCGACACTGAAGCTTTCTTT. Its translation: CASSLQRPDTEAFF.

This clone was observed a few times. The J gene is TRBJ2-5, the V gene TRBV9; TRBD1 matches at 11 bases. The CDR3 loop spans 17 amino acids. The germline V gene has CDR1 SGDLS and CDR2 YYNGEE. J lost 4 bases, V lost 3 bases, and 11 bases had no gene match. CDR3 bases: TGTGCCAGCAGCGCCCGCGGGGGACAGGGGGTTGGAGAGACCCAGTACTTC. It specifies CASSARGGQGVGETQYF.

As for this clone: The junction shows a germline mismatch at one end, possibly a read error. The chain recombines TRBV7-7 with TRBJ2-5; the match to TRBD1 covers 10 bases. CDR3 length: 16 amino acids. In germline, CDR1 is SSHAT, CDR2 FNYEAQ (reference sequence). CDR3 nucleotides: TGTGCTAGCAGCTCCCTGACAGGGGGCGCGTCAGAGACCCAGTACTTC. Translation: CASSSLTGGASETQYF.

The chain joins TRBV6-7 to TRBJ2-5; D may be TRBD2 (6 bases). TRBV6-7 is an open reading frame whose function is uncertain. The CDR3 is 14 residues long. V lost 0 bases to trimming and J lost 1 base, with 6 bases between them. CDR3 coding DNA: TGTGCCAGCAGTTACTCGGGGGGCCAAGAGACCCAGTACTTC. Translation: CASSYSGGQETQYF.

The DNA of the CDR3 is TGTGCCAGCAGCGTAGCTTCCACAGGGAGTGATGGCTACACCTTC. Protein product: CASSVASTGSDGYTF. The chain combines TRBV9 with TRBJ1-2; possible D gene TRBD1, 6 bases. Germline V gene sequence: CDR1 SGDLS, CDR2 YYNGEE. This CDR3 contains 15 residues. V lost 0 bases and J 6 bases, leaving 15 bases between the germline ends.

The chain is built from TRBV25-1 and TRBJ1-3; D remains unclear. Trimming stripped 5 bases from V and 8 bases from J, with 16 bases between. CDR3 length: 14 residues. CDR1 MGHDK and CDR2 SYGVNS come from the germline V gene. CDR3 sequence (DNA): TGTGCCAGCAGTTACAGTGCTCCCCATGACACCATATATTTT. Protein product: CASSYSAPHDTIYF. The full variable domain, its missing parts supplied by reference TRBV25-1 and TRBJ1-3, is EADIYQTPRYLVIGTGKKITLECSQTMGHDKMYWYQQDPGMELHLIHYSYGVNSTEKGDLSSESTVSRIRTEHFPLTLESARPSHTSQYLCASSYSAPHDTIYFGEGSWLTVV.

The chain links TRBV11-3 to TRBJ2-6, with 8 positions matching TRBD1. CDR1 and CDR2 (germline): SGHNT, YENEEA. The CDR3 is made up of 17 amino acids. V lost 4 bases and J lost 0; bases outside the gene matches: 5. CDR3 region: CASSSGQGYSGANVLTF. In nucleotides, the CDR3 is TGTGCCAGCAGCTCAGGACAGGGTTACTCTGGGGCCAACGTCCTGACTTTC.